This note documents a single TCR beta chain sequence. These data belong to a study of blood T cell repertoires in COVID-19. Study-level background: From the United States, Italy and Spain came samples of acute and convalescent COVID-19. The cDNA or gDNA used as material had been derived from T cells, B-cell-depleted T cells, or PBMCs.

How the authors handled the data: Estimated nucleated cell counts came from reference gene primer amplification. Method: immunoSEQ multiplex PCR; TCRdb's copy keeps in-frame clones and lacks some. V and J calls and clone size are given by that table; D and trimming were obtained from the DNA. Of about 220,000 clones detected, about 85% appear once; the ten largest clones hold over 2.5%. The CDR3 has 15 residues. After removal of 2 bases from V and 6 bases from J, the junction contained 5 bases not matched to a gene. The germline V gene has CDR1 MDHEN and CDR2 SYDVKM. The clonotype originates from a man in his fifties who had recovered from COVID-19. The specimen sequenced was peripheral blood. The chain uses TRBV28 and TRBJ2-2, with 8 nucleotides matching TRBD1. This CDR3 reads CASSLEKTGAGELFF. In nucleotides, the CDR3 is TGTGCCAGCAGTTTAGAGAAGACAGGGGCCGGGGAGCTGTTTTTT.